The rows below give T cell receptor beta chains drawn from one sample of a study of OX40 agonist ivuxolimab in advanced cancers. The assay was immunoSEQ multiplex PCR, and TCRdb's table has in-frame clones only and misses some. Of 150,000 to 190,000 clones listed, 94% were seen once; the top ten hold about 0.31%. Material: CD4+ or CD8+ T cells sorted from blood, obtained in a trial of the OX40 agonist ivuxolimab. These TCRs come from an adult with an advanced solid tumor such as melanoma, head and neck, liver or kidney cancer. Both conserved end residues are part of each CDR3. D genes are given only for firm matches. The size of a clone is reported for some rows only, either as once, few or many, or as a class for expanded clones.

V: TRBV7-2
D: TRBD1
size: NA
J: TRBJ1-2
DNA: TGTGCCAGCAGCTTAGTTGGGACAGGGGGTGGCGCGTATGGCTACACCTTC
CDR3: CASSLVGTGGGAYGYTF

V: TRBV15
D: NA
size: NA
J: TRBJ1-3
DNA: TGTGCCACCAGCAGTCCCGGGGGGCGAGGAAACACCATATATTTT
CDR3: CATSSPGGRGNTIYF

V: TRBV6-1
D: NA
size: NA
J: TRBJ2-5
DNA: TGTGCCAGCAGTGTGGGGACAAACCAAGAGACCCAGTACTTC
CDR3: CASSVGTNQETQYF

V: TRBV7-2
D: NA
size: NA
J: TRBJ1-5
DNA: TGTGCCAGCAGCCTCAGCCCCAGGGTCGGGCAGCCCCAGCATTTT
CDR3: CASSLSPRVGQPQHF

V: TRBV29-1
D: NA
size: NA
J: TRBJ1-1
DNA: TGCAGCGTGGGTAGCGGGGAGACTGAAGCTTTCTTT
CDR3: CSVGSGETEAFF

V: TRBV7-9
D: NA
size: NA
J: TRBJ2-7
DNA: TGTGCCAGCAGCCCTCTCGGGTTCCTCTCCTACGAGCAGTACTTC
CDR3: CASSPLGFLSYEQYF

V: TRBV18
D: NA
size: NA
J: TRBJ2-1
DNA: TGTGCCAGCTCCCTTGCGGGGCCCGCGGGCAATGAGCAGTTCTTC
CDR3: CASSLAGPAGNEQFF

V: TRBV5-1
D: TRBD1
size: NA
J: TRBJ2-2
DNA: TGCGCCAGCAGCTTTACAGGGGACACCGGGGAGCTGTTTTTT
CDR3: CASSFTGDTGELFF

V: TRBV19
D: TRBD1
size: NA
J: TRBJ1-6
DNA: TGTGCCAGTAGTATAGTAGGGGGGACAGATAATTCACCCCTCCACTTT
CDR3: CASSIVGGTDNSPLHF

V: TRBV18
D: TRBD2
size: NA
J: TRBJ2-2
DNA: TGTGCCAGCTCACCTAGCGGGAGGTTCAACACCGGGGAGCTGTTTTTT
CDR3: CASSPSGRFNTGELFF

V: TRBV27
D: NA
size: NA
J: TRBJ1-5
DNA: TGTGCCAGCAGTCGTGAAGGGTTAAATCAGCCCCAGCATTTT
CDR3: CASSREGLNQPQHF

V: TRBV18
D: NA
size: NA
J: TRBJ1-2
DNA: TGTGCCAGCTCACCACGAGGGTCCTATGGCTACACCTTC
CDR3: CASSPRGSYGYTF

V: TRBV29-1
D: NA
size: once
J: TRBJ1-3
DNA: TGCAGCGTTGGGGTACAAACTGGAAACACCATATATTTT
CDR3: CSVGVQTGNTIYF

V: TRBV27
D: NA
size: NA
J: TRBJ1-6
DNA: TGTGCCAGCAGTTTAACACAGGGAGATTCACCCCTCCACTTT
CDR3: CASSLTQGDSPLHF

V: TRBV28
D: NA
size: NA
J: TRBJ1-4
DNA: TGTGCCAGCAGTTCCCCCTGGGACGGTAATGAAAAACTGTTTTTT
CDR3: CASSSPWDGNEKLFF

V: TRBV5-6
D: NA
size: NA
J: TRBJ1-2
DNA: TGTGCCAGCAGCTTGTGGTGGGTAGCTAACTATGGCTACACCTTC
CDR3: CASSLWWVANYGYTF

V: TRBV5-4
D: NA
size: NA
J: TRBJ2-3
DNA: TGTGCCAGCAGCCCCCCCGGGCCAGATACGCAGTATTTT
CDR3: CASSPPGPDTQYF

V: TRBV6-1
D: NA
size: NA
J: TRBJ1-2
DNA: TGTGCCAGCAGCCCCGGACGGAACTATGGCTACACCTTC
CDR3: CASSPGRNYGYTF

V: TRBV5-4
D: TRBD1
size: NA
J: TRBJ2-5
DNA: TGTGCCAGCAGCCCATCTACAGGGGTTGGGGAGACCCAGTACTTC
CDR3: CASSPSTGVGETQYF

V: TRBV5-5
D: TRBD1
size: NA
J: TRBJ2-7
DNA: TGTGCCAGCAGCGGGAAAAGACAGGGGTTCAGCTACGAGCAGTACTTC
CDR3: CASSGKRQGFSYEQYF

V: TRBV7-2
D: NA
size: NA
J: TRBJ2-6
DNA: TGTGCCAGCAGCTTGGGCTCTGGGGCCAACGTCCTGACTTTC
CDR3: CASSLGSGANVLTF

V: TRBV5-1
D: NA
size: NA
J: TRBJ2-5
DNA: TGCGCCAGCAGCCTAACTCAGGAAGAGACCCAGTACTTC
CDR3: CASSLTQEETQYF

V: TRBV9
D: NA
size: NA
J: TRBJ1-1
DNA: TGTGCCAGCAGCCCCCAGGGGCCTATGAACACTGAAGCTTTCTTT
CDR3: CASSPQGPMNTEAFF

V: TRBV5-4
D: NA
size: once
J: TRBJ2-7
DNA: TGTGCCAGCAGCTTGGCTCTGGGGGATTACGAGCAGTACTTC
CDR3: CASSLALGDYEQYF

V: TRBV10-3
D: NA
size: NA
J: TRBJ2-2
DNA: TGTGCCATCAGTGATTGGGGGAACGCGAACACCGGGGAGCTGTTTTTT
CDR3: CAISDWGNANTGELFF

V: TRBV10-3
D: TRBD1
size: NA
J: TRBJ1-5
DNA: TGTGCCATCAGTGTTGGGGGACAGGGAGGGAGTCAGCCCCAGCATTTT
CDR3: CAISVGGQGGSQPQHF

V: TRBV2
D: NA
size: once
J: TRBJ2-5
DNA: TGTGCCAGCAGTGGGCCAAGACCGGGACAAGGGTGGGAGACCCAGTACTTC
CDR3: CASSGPRPGQGWETQYF

V: TRBV7-8
D: TRBD1
size: once
J: TRBJ1-6
DNA: TGTGCCAGCAGCTTAGGGACAGGTAGCTCCTATAATTCACCCCTCCACTTT
CDR3: CASSLGTGSSYNSPLHF

V: TRBV6-4
D: NA
size: NA
J: TRBJ1-4
DNA: TGTGCCAGCAGTGAACAGATTAATGAAAAACTGTTTTTT
CDR3: CASSEQINEKLFF

V: TRBV29-1
D: NA
size: NA
J: TRBJ1-4
DNA: TGCAGGCCCCGAGGTGGGGAAAAACTGTTTTTT
CDR3: CRPRGGEKLFF

V: TRBV5-6
D: NA
size: NA
J: TRBJ1-4
DNA: TGTGCCAGCAGCGGGGGGGCGGAGACAGGAAAACTGTTTTTT
CDR3: CASSGGAETGKLFF

V: TRBV6-5
D: NA
size: NA
J: TRBJ1-2
DNA: TGTGCCAGCAGCAGGACACGGCCGTATGGCTACACCTTC
CDR3: CASSRTRPYGYTF

V: TRBV5-1
D: TRBD1
size: NA
J: TRBJ1-4
DNA: TGCGCCAGCAGGACAGGGGTGGGGGAAAAACTGTTTTTT
CDR3: CASRTGVGEKLFF

V: TRBV4-3
D: NA
size: NA
J: TRBJ1-2
DNA: TGCGCCAGCAGCCAAGTAAGGGGGAATAACTATGGCTACACCTTC
CDR3: CASSQVRGNNYGYTF

V: TRBV5-1
D: TRBD2
size: NA
J: TRBJ2-3
DNA: TGCGCCAGCAGCGCACGACTAGCGGGAGGATTGGGTACGCAGTATTTT
CDR3: CASSARLAGGLGTQYF

V: TRBV5-1
D: TRBD1
size: NA
J: TRBJ1-1
DNA: TGCGCCAGCAGCTCCGGACAGGGGGCAAGGGCCACTGAAGCTTTCTTT
CDR3: CASSSGQGARATEAFF

V: TRBV18
D: NA
size: NA
J: TRBJ1-2
DNA: TGTGCCAGCTCACCATTCTCCCAAATGTCAGGGACCCATGGCTACACCTTC
CDR3: CASSPFSQMSGTHGYTF

V: TRBV6-5
D: NA
size: NA
J: TRBJ2-1
DNA: TGTGCCAGCAGCCAGACCCCGGGGAATGAGCAGTTCTTC
CDR3: CASSQTPGNEQFF

V: TRBV5-1
D: NA
size: NA
J: TRBJ2-3
DNA: TGCGCCAGCCATGGGAGCTCACCAAGCACAGATACGCAGTATTTT
CDR3: CASHGSSPSTDTQYF

V: TRBV2
D: NA
size: NA
J: TRBJ2-7
DNA: TGTGCCAGCAGTTCTGGGTTTGACGAGCAGTACTTC
CDR3: CASSSGFDEQYF

V: TRBV30
D: TRBD2
size: NA
J: TRBJ2-7
DNA: TGTGCCTGGAGTTCGACTCTCGGACTAGCGGAGACCTACGAGCAGTACTTC
CDR3: CAWSSTLGLAETYEQYF

V: TRBV4-3
D: TRBD1
size: NA
J: TRBJ2-2
DNA: TGCGCCAGCAGCCAAGGCGACAGGGCCACCGGGGAGCTGTTTTTT
CDR3: CASSQGDRATGELFF

V: TRBV9
D: NA
size: once
J: TRBJ1-3
DNA: TGTGCCAGCAGCGTTGGGGACACCATATATTTT
CDR3: CASSVGDTIYF

V: TRBV28
D: NA
size: few
J: TRBJ2-7
DNA: TGTGCCACCTCTATCCCACCCTACGAGCAGTACTTC
CDR3: CATSIPPYEQYF

V: TRBV18
D: NA
size: NA
J: TRBJ1-5
DNA: TGTGCCAGCTCCGGCGAGAAGGGCAATCAGCCCCAGCATTTT
CDR3: CASSGEKGNQPQHF

V: TRBV12-5
D: NA
size: NA
J: TRBJ2-4
DNA: TGTGCTAGTGGTTTGGGACAGCTAGCCAAAAACATTCAGTACTTC
CDR3: CASGLGQLAKNIQYF

V: TRBV6-4
D: NA
size: NA
J: TRBJ1-2
DNA: TGTGCCAGCAGTTCCAGGGGTTGGGGCTACACCTTC
CDR3: CASSSRGWGYTF

V: TRBV5-1
D: NA
size: NA
J: TRBJ1-1
DNA: TGCGCCAGCAGCGGGGGAAGGGGGGCGGCTGAAGCTTTCTTT
CDR3: CASSGGRGAAEAFF